The T cell receptor beta chain under discussion was sequenced for a study of blood T cell repertoires in COVID-19. The CDR3 is 15 residues long. V lost 0 bases, J lost 5 bases, and 8 bases lay in between. The germline CDR1 and CDR2 sequences are LGHNA and YSLEER. Profiling relied on immunoSEQ multiplex PCR, and the TCRdb table lists in-frame clones only, not all of them. The table records about 50,000 clones, approximately 88% of them present only once. The sequenced sample consisted of peripheral blood. This TCR was sampled from a human donor in a cohort sampled during active COVID-19. This chain joins TRBV4-3 and TRBJ1-6; TRBD1 is a possible D gene (5 bases). The CDR3 bases are TGCGCCAGCAGCCAAGATGGGACTAATAATTCACCCCTCCACTTT. Translating it yields CASSQDGTNNSPLHF.